Below are 29 T cell receptor beta chains sequenced from a single sample in a study of T cells expressing NK-cell markers. TCRdb reanalyzed the 5' RACE reads, giving one entry per CDR3 protein sequence and no DNA. This sample's table has over 150,000 distinct CDR3 sequences. The specimen was blood T cells: a sorted CD56 or NKG2C T cell subset, CD4+ or CD8+ T cells, or bulk PBMC T cells (not recorded which). The receptors shown here come from a woman aged 45-59 years in good health.

The chain couples TRBV4-2 to TRBJ2-2; TCRdb proposes TRBD1, but this gene call is untestable without DNA. Per germline, CDR1 LGHNA and CDR2 YNFKEQ. There are 16 residues in the CDR3. The CDR3: CASSQYYRGGTGELFF.

V is TRBV6-5 and J is TRBJ1-5; the TRBD1 assignment by TCRdb is unverifiable without DNA. CDR3 length: 15 amino acids. The germline V gene encodes CDR1 MNHEY and CDR2 SVGAGI. This CDR3 is CASTALGGGKEPQHF.

V gene TRBV29-1 combines with J gene TRBJ2-1; TCRdb outputs TRBD1, but without DNA this stays unchecked. CDR3 length: 13 residues. The germline gives CDR1 SQVTM, CDR2 ANQGSEA. CDR3 loop: CSVVGVAYNEQFF.

The chain combines TRBV4-1 with TRBJ2-1; TCRdb picks TRBD2, but there is no DNA to check that call. CDR1 MGHRA and CDR2 YSYEKL come from the germline V gene. This CDR3 is 12 amino acids long. This chain's CDR3 is CASSQVGTRVFF.

The chain links TRBV7-7 to TRBJ2-5; TCRdb indicates TRBD2, and absent DNA this call remains unverified. Germline V lookup: CDR1 SSHAT, CDR2 FNYEAQ (reference sequence). The CDR3 extends over 17 amino acids. This CDR3 reads CASSLGVPEDSQETQYF.

CDR3 sequence: CASSSLESTHEQFF. This chain connects TRBV7-9 to TRBJ2-1; TCRdb indicates TRBD2, and absent DNA this call remains unverified. The CDR3 is 14 residues long. Per the germline V gene, CDR1 is SEHNR and CDR2 is FQNEAQ (reference sequence).

The rearrangement uses TRBV6-4 and TRBJ2-2. There are 13 residues in the CDR3. The germline gives CDR1 MRHNA, CDR2 SNTAGT. The CDR3 sequence is CASRDRQTGELFF.

The chain couples TRBV29-1 to TRBJ2-1; TCRdb indicates TRBD1, and absent DNA this call remains unverified. Germline loops: CDR1 SQVTM, CDR2 ANQGSEA. The CDR3 has 11 amino acids. The chain's CDR3 is CSPLLGGEQFF.

The chain combines TRBV29-1 with TRBJ2-1; the D call of TRBD2 rests on TCRdb alone, since no DNA is present to check it. The CDR3 spans 12 residues. The V gene's germline CDR1 is SQVTM and CDR2 ANQGSEA. CDR3 loop: CSWTSGSGEQFF.

The chain couples TRBV5-1 to TRBJ1-1; TCRdb's D call of TRBD1 is untestable without DNA. Germline V CDR1 and CDR2: SGHRS, YFSETQ. The CDR3 extends over 16 amino acids. The CDR3 reads CASSLVGRGFNTEAFF.

V usage is TRBV24-1 and J usage is TRBJ2-1. Germline lookup yields CDR1 KGHDR and CDR2 SFDVKD. This CDR3 has 14 amino acids. The CDR3 reads CATSDLEASKEQFF.

The CDR3 is CAISGSRDGQYGYTF. The V and J genes are TRBV10-3 and TRBJ1-2; TCRdb reports TRBD1, a call that lacks DNA to check it against. From germline, CDR1 is ENHRY and CDR2 SYGVKD. This CDR3 spans 15 amino acids.

This chain joins TRBV12-3 or TRBV12-4 and TRBJ2-5; TCRdb's D call, TRBD1, is unchecked because there is no DNA. CDR3 length: 13 residues. Here the CDR3 reads CASSWTGLETQYF.

The chain has TRBV11-2 and TRBJ1-1; checking the TCRdb D call of TRBD1 is not possible without DNA. The CDR3 runs 13 residues. Germline V CDR1 and CDR2: SGHAT, FQNNGV. CDR3 sequence: CASSLQGLSEAFF.

V is TRBV12-3 or TRBV12-4 and J is TRBJ2-7. The CDR3 is made up of 11 amino acids. The CDR3 reads CASSFLDEQYF.

The V call is TRBV12-3 or TRBV12-4, the J call TRBJ2-5. This CDR3 contains 14 residues. The CDR3: CASSLAVSRETQYF.

This rearrangement joins TRBV9 to TRBJ2-3; TCRdb's D call of TRBD1 is untestable without DNA. CDR1 is SGDLS and CDR2 is YYNGEE in the germline V gene. The CDR3 covers 14 residues. The CDR3 reads CASSGGADTDTQYF.

The chain couples TRBV7-9 to TRBJ2-7; checking the TCRdb D call of TRBD1 is not possible without DNA. Germline V gene data show CDR1 as SEHNR and CDR2 as FQNEAQ (reference sequence). This CDR3 has 14 amino acids. The CDR3 is CASSPGTGEYEQYF.

V and J are TRBV4-2 and TRBJ2-7; the D call of TRBD2 rests on TCRdb alone, since no DNA is present to check it. The CDR3 covers 16 residues. Per the germline V gene, CDR1 is LGHNA and CDR2 is YNFKEQ. The CDR3 is CASSQDGAGGSDEQYF.

This rearrangement joins TRBV7-2 to TRBJ2-7. The germline V gene has CDR1 SGHTA and CDR2 FQGNSA. There are 16 residues in the CDR3. The chain's CDR3 is CASSSNPYRSSYEQYF.

The chain links TRBV29-1 to TRBJ1-2. This CDR3 region has 12 residues. CDR1 and CDR2 from the germline V gene are SQVTM and ANQGSEA. CDR3 amino acids: CSVQFLDYGYTF.

CDR3 sequence: CASSFVGLSEAFF. The V gene is TRBV7-9, the J gene TRBJ1-1. Germline V gene lookup returns CDR1 SEHNR and CDR2 FQNEAQ (reference sequence). CDR3 size: 13 residues.

The CDR3 spells CASSFLGATTDTQYF. J is TRBJ2-3 and V is TRBV27; no DNA is available, so the TRBD1 call from TCRdb remains unchecked. The length of the CDR3 is 15 residues. CDR1 and CDR2 from the germline V gene are MNHEY and SMNVEV (reference sequence).

V and J are TRBV2 and TRBJ2-1; the TRBD1 assignment by TCRdb is unverifiable without DNA. Germline CDR1 and CDR2: SNHLY and FYNNEI. The CDR3 has 13 residues. CDR3 residues: CASSLTGNDEQFF.

The chain has TRBV12-3 or TRBV12-4 and TRBJ2-1; lacking DNA, the TRBD1 call made by TCRdb goes unchecked. This CDR3 comprises 15 residues. The CDR3 protein is CASRSGTAPMNEQFF.

This chain connects TRBV19 to TRBJ2-1; with no DNA, the TCRdb D assignment of TRBD1 cannot be verified. CDR1 and CDR2 from the germline V gene are LNHDA and SQIVND (reference sequence). The CDR3 has 15 residues. The CDR3 here is CASSIVPPGYNEQFF.

The chain employs TRBV6-5 and TRBJ2-2; TCRdb indicates TRBD1, and absent DNA this call remains unverified. CDR1 and CDR2 (germline): MNHEY, SVGAGI. The CDR3 is 17 residues long. The CDR3 reads CASSYSRDSTNTGELFF.

The rearrangement uses TRBV27 and TRBJ2-3. The CDR3 is made up of 13 amino acids. Germline assignment: CDR1 MNHEY and CDR2 SMNVEV (reference sequence). CDR3 region: CASSSTSTDTQYF.

The chain employs TRBV7-9 and TRBJ2-3. The CDR3 length is 14 residues. Germline-derived CDR1 and CDR2 are SEHNR and FQNEAQ (reference sequence). CDR3 protein: CASSSSGFTDTQYF.